Described below is a single T cell receptor beta chain sequence and its context. The data were produced by immunoSEQ multiplex PCR, yet TCRdb's version contains in-frame clones alone and is incomplete. The table lists over 100,000 clones, about 89% of them singletons. These data originate in a study of blood T cell repertoires in COVID-19. In the study overall: Sources were T cells, B-cell-depleted T cells, or PBMCs; the material itself was cDNA or gDNA.

V was pared by 3 bases and J by 5 bases, with 11 bases between. Germline-derived CDR1 and CDR2 are DFQATT and SNEGSKA (reference sequence). The CDR3 sequence is 13 residues long. Material for sequencing was peripheral blood. The chain couples TRBV20-1 to TRBJ1-5, with D possibly TRBD1 on 6 matching bases. This clonotype was sampled from a man in his forties or fifties with acute or convalescent COVID-19. The CDR3 bases are TGCAGTGCTAGTCAGGGGTCGGATCAGCCCCAGCATTTT. This codes for CSASQGSDQPQHF.